This record concerns one TCR beta chain sequence. The antigen is unknown. From germline, CDR1 is DFQATT and CDR2 SNEGSKA (reference sequence). This CDR3 is built from 11 residues. The germline V and J ends were trimmed by 2 bases and 9 bases, with 8 bases remaining between them. This entry comes from a study of T cell responses to AZD1222 COVID-19 vaccine. Across the study: Combined were second doses at about 4 or about 12 weeks.

Study conclusions and caveats: Reportedly, nearly half of unique spike TCRs recognized epitopes outside B.1.351/B.1.1.7 mutations.

Assay: immunoSEQ multiplex PCR; the TCRdb copy retains only in-frame clones and omits some. The sample consists of about 150,000 clones, over 75% of them appearing once. This TCR was sampled from an adult in good health. This sequence joins TRBV20-1 and TRBJ2-1; D is unresolved. The source was peripheral blood, collected on day 0 of AZD1222 vaccination. As DNA, the CDR3 is TGCAGTGCTAGACTAGAGACTGAGCAGTTCTTC. Residues: CSARLETEQFF.